The sequence of this T cell receptor (beta chain) was determined in a study of shared clonotypes between healthy human individuals. About the research overall: There were three CD4 naive, three CD4 memory, two CD8 naive and one CD8 memory plates per donor.

Authors' processing steps: Junction-only immunoSEQ sequences carried no quality scores, so filtering differed. TCRdb keeps only in-frame clones here, not all; method: immunoSEQ multiplex PCR. Clone size and the V and J calls come from that table; the DNA yielded D and trimming. The profile shows approximately 2.1 million clones, 93% of them singletons. Between the trimmed V and J ends, which lost 5 bases and 4 bases, there was a span of 11 bases. Looked up from germline, CDR1 is SEHNR and CDR2 is FQNEAQ (reference sequence). This CDR3 comprises 14 residues. This rearrangement joins TRBV7-9 to TRBJ2-2; no clear D. This receptor was obtained from a man in his late teens or twenties in good health. Some clones in this sample may be carry-over from other donors' samples. The sequenced sample was naive CD4+ T cells from PBMCs. Specified subset: CD45RA+ positively selected. The CDR3 nucleotides read TGTGCCAGCAGCCTACTGATGGGCACCGGGGAGCTGTTTTTT. This gives the protein CASSLLMGTGELFF. Based on the CDR3 plus reference TRBV7-9 and TRBJ2-2, the full variable domain is DTGVSQNPRHKITKRGQNVTFRCDPISEHNRLYWYRQTLGQGPEFLTYFQNEAQLEKSRLLSDRFSAERPKGSFSTLEIQRTEQGDSAMYLCASSLLMGTGELFFGEGSRLTVL.